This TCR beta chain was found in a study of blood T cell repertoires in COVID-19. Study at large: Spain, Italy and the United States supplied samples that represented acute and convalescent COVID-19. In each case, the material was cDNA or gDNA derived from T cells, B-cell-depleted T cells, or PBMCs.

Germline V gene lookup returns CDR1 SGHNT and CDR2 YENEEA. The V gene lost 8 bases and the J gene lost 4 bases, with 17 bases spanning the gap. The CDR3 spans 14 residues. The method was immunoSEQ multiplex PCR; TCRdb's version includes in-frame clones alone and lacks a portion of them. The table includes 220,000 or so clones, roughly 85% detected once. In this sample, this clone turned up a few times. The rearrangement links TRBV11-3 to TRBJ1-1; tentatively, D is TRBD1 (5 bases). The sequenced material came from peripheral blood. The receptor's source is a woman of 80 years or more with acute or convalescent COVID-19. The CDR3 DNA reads TGTGCCAGCGCGCTTAGGGGAGGGAGCACTGAAGCTTTCTTT. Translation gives CASALRGGSTEAFF.